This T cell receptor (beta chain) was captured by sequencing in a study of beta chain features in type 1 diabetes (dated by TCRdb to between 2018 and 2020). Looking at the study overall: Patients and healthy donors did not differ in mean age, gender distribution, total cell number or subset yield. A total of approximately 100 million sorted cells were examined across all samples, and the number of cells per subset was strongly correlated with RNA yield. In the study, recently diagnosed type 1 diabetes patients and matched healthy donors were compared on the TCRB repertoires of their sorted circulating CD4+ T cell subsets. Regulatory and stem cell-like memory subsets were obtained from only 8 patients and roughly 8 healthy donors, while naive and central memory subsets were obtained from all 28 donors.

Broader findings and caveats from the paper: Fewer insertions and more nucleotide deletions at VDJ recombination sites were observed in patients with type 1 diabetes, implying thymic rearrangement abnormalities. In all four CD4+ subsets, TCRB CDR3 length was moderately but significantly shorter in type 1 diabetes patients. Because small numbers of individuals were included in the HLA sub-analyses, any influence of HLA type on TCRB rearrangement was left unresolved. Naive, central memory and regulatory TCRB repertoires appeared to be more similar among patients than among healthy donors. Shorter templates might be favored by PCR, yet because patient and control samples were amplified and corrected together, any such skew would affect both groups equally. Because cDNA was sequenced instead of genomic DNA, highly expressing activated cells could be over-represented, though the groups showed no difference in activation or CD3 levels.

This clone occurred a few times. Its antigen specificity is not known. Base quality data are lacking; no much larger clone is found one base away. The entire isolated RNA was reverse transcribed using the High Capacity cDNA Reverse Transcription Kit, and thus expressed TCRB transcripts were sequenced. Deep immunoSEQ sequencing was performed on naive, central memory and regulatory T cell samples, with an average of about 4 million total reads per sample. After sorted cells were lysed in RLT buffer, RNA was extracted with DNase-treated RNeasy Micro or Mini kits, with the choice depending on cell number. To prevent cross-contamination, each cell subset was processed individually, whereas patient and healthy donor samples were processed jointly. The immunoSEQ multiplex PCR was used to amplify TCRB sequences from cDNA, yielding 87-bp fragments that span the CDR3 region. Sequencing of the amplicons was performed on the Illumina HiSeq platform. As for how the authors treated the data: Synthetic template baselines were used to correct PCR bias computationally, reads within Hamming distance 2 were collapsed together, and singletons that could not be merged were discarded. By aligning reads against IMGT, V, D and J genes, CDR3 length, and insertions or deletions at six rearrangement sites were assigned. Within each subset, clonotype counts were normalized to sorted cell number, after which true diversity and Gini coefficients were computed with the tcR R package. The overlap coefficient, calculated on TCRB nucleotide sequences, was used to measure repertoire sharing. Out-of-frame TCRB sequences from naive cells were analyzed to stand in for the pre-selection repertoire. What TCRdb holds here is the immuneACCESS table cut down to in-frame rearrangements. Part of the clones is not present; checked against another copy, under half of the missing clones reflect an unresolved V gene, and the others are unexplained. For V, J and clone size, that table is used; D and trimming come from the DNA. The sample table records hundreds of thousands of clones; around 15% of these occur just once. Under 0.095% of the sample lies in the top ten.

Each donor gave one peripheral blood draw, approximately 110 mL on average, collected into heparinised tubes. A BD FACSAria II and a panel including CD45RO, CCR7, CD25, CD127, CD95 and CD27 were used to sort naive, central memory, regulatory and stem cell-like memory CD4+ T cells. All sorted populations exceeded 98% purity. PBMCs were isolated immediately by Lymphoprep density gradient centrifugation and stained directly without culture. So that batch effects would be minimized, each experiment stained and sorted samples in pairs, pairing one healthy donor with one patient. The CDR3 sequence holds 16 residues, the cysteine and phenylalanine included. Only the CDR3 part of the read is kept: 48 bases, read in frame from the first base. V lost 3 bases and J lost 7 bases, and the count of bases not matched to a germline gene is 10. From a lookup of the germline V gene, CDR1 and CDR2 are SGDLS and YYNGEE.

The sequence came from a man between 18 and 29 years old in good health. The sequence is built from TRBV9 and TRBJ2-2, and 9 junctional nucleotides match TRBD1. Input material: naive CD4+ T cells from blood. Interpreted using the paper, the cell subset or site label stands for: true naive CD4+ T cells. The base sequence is TGTGCCAGCAGCGCTACCGGGACAGGGACCGGCGGGGAGCTGTTTTTT. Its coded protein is CASSATGTGTGGELFF.